This TCR beta chain was sequenced in a study of monozygotic twins with inflammatory bowel disease. Overall study results and limits: Concordance status among twins (concordant versus discordant) showed no link to repertoire similarity, possibly from limited power. Whereas healthy co-twins had higher TCRbeta diversity (inverse Simpson), IBD patients had lower diversity.

Following a re-call of the 5' RACE reads, TCRdb has one entry per CDR3 protein and lacks DNA. The sample data list a few hundred thousand distinct CDR3 sequences. On this clonotype itself: Its antigen is still unknown.

The CDR3 extends over 17 amino acids. The germline gives CDR1 SEHNR, CDR2 FQNEAQ (reference sequence). Sequencing used blood. The J gene is TRBJ2-5, the V gene TRBV7-9. The source is a human donor with ulcerative colitis or Crohn's disease, or a healthy co-twin of an affected twin (not recorded which). CDR3 protein: CASSLVRSSGYQETQYF.